The clone carrying this T cell receptor (beta chain) has ten or more counts. The antigen is not known. cDNA was made by 5'RACE with 10-nucleotide random UMIs. Each CDR3 protein gets one entry after TCRdb re-called the 5' RACE reads with MiXCR. The sample includes around 69,000 distinct CDR3 sequences, 3% to 4% of them seen just once. This sample stems from a study of neurological immune-mediated disorders. Study-wide results and limits: When the repertoires were sorted by phylogenetic grouping, those of 18 of 34 multiple sclerosis patients ended up in one related-CDR3 cluster, a possible signature.

Germline V gene sequence: CDR1 SGHAT, CDR2 FQNNGV. The CDR3 contains 16 residues. The junction had 7 bases not matched to a gene; V was cut back by 3 bases and J by 3 bases. This rearrangement joins TRBV11-2 to TRBJ1-4, with 7 bases aligning to TRBD1. The clonotype comes from a man aged 40-55 years with multiple sclerosis. Sequenced input: PBMCs. This CDR3 reads CASSLGQHLPNEKLFF. CDR3 nucleotide sequence: TGTGCCAGCAGCTTGGGACAGCACCTCCCTAATGAAAAACTGTTTTTT.